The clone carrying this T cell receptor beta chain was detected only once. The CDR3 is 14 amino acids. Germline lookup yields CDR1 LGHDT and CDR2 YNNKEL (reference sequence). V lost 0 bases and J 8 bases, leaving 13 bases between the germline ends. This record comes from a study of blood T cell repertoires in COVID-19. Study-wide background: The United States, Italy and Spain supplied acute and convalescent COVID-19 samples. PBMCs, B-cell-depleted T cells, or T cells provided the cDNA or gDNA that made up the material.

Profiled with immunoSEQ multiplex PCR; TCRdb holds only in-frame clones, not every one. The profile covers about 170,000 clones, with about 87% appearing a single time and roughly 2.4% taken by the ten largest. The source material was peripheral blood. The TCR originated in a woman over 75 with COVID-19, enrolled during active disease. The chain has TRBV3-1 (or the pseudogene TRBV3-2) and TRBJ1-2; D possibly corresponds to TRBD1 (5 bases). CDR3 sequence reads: CASSQEEAGYGYTF. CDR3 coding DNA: TGTGCCAGCAGCCAAGAAGAGGCAGGGTACGGCTACACCTTC.